These T cell receptor beta chains were read from a single sample in a study of a mutant IDH1 vaccine in newly diagnosed glioma. This table comes from immunoSEQ multiplex PCR, and its TCRdb copy is limited to in-frame clones, with some not included. The sample lists about 42,000 clones; approximately 85% were seen once. These TCRs are of unknown antigen specificity. This specimen was PBMCs, taken from a glioma patient whose treatment included an IDH1 peptide vaccine. All receptors come from a man aged 40-50 years with glioma. CDR3s include the opening cysteine and the closing phenylalanine or tryptophan. The D gene is left open where the match is weak. A clone size is listed for some rows: how often the clone was seen (once, few, many), or a class if it is expanded.

DNA: TGTGCCAGCAGCTCTGGCGGGTCAGCGGGTGGGACGCAGTATTTT
CDR3: CASSSGGSAGGTQYF
size: -
V: TRBV11-1
D: -
J: TRBJ2-3

DNA: TGTGCCAGCAGCGTAGGGCTAGCGGGAGGGCCCCATGAGCAGTTCTTC
CDR3: CASSVGLAGGPHEQFF
size: -
V: TRBV9
D: TRBD2
J: TRBJ2-1

DNA: TGTGCCAGCCGCGAACTTGAGGGCTACACCTTC
CDR3: CASRELEGYTF
size: -
V: TRBV5-4
D: -
J: TRBJ1-2

DNA: TGCGCCAGCCAAAAGATGGGGGATAATTCACCCCTCCACTTT
CDR3: CASQKMGDNSPLHF
size: -
V: TRBV4-1
D: -
J: TRBJ1-6

DNA: TGTGCCAGCAGCGGGAGGACAGGGCGAAAACTGTTTTTT
CDR3: CASSGRTGRKLFF
size: -
V: TRBV7-8
D: TRBD1
J: TRBJ1-4

DNA: TGTGCCAGCAGCTTAAGGGGCGGGGCTGGGGCCAACGTCCTGACTTTC
CDR3: CASSLRGGAGANVLTF
size: -
V: TRBV7-3
D: -
J: TRBJ2-6

DNA: TGCGCCAGCAGCTTGGGGGCCTTAGGCACAGATACGCAGTATTTT
CDR3: CASSLGALGTDTQYF
size: -
V: TRBV5-1
D: -
J: TRBJ2-3

DNA: TGCGCCAGCAGCTTCCCGGGCGAAGATACGCAGTATTTT
CDR3: CASSFPGEDTQYF
size: -
V: TRBV5-1
D: -
J: TRBJ2-3

DNA: TGCGCCAGCAGCCCGACAGAGGTCTCCTACAATGAGCAGTTCTTC
CDR3: CASSPTEVSYNEQFF
size: -
V: TRBV5-1
D: -
J: TRBJ2-1

DNA: TGTGCCAGCAGCCAGGGGAGCGGTTCCTACAATGAGCAGTTCTTC
CDR3: CASSQGSGSYNEQFF
size: -
V: TRBV7-8
D: -
J: TRBJ2-1

DNA: TGTGCCAGCACCGGACAGGGTGGCTACACCTTC
CDR3: CASTGQGGYTF
size: -
V: TRBV7-9
D: TRBD1
J: TRBJ1-2

DNA: TGCAGCGTTGAAGGGGCGGGAGGTTCAGATACGCAGTATTTT
CDR3: CSVEGAGGSDTQYF
size: -
V: TRBV29-1
D: TRBD2
J: TRBJ2-3

DNA: TGTGCCAGCCCCGGGCCAGGTGGACTAGCGGCTTACAATGAGCAGTTCTTC
CDR3: CASPGPGGLAAYNEQFF
size: -
V: TRBV21-1
D: -
J: TRBJ2-1

DNA: TGTGCCAGCGCCGACCTCGGGGCCCCCGGGGTTGAGCAGTTCTTC
CDR3: CASADLGAPGVEQFF
size: -
V: TRBV6-1
D: -
J: TRBJ2-1

DNA: TGTGCCAGTACCATCTCAGCTGTGAACACTGAAGCTTTCTTT
CDR3: CASTISAVNTEAFF
size: -
V: TRBV19
D: -
J: TRBJ1-1

DNA: TGCGCCAGCAGCCAAGTGGGCAGGACGAGGCGAGACGGGTACGAGCAGTACTTC
CDR3: CASSQVGRTRRDGYEQYF
size: -
V: TRBV4-1
D: -
J: TRBJ2-7

DNA: TGTGCCAGCAGGAATCAAGAGACCCAGTACTTC
CDR3: CASRNQETQYF
size: once
V: TRBV5-6
D: -
J: TRBJ2-5

DNA: TGTGCCAGCAGCTTAGCGCTGGGGGGCGCTTTCTTT
CDR3: CASSLALGGAFF
size: -
V: TRBV7-2
D: -
J: TRBJ1-1

DNA: TGTGCCAGCTCACCGGGACAGGGAATCTACGAGCAGTACTTC
CDR3: CASSPGQGIYEQYF
size: -
V: TRBV18
D: TRBD1
J: TRBJ2-7

DNA: TGCGCCAGCCATCCTAGGTACGGGTTGATAAGGAACACCGGGGAGCTGTTTTTT
CDR3: CASHPRYGLIRNTGELFF
size: -
V: TRBV5-1
D: -
J: TRBJ2-2

DNA: TGTGCCAGCGGTCAAGAAGGGGAAAACTATGGCTACACCTTC
CDR3: CASGQEGENYGYTF
size: -
V: TRBV9
D: -
J: TRBJ1-2

DNA: TGTGCCACGGGGACAGGGGACACAGATACGCAGTATTTT
CDR3: CATGTGDTDTQYF
size: -
V: TRBV10-3
D: TRBD1
J: TRBJ2-3

DNA: TGTGCCAGCTCACCACGGGACACTGGGGAGCTGTTTTTT
CDR3: CASSPRDTGELFF
size: -
V: TRBV18
D: -
J: TRBJ2-2

DNA: TGTGCCAGCAGCTTGATAAAGAGGGGGGATTCTGGAAACACCATATATTTT
CDR3: CASSLIKRGDSGNTIYF
size: -
V: TRBV5-6
D: -
J: TRBJ1-3

DNA: TGTGCCGTACGGGAAGTAGCAACAGATACGCAGTATTTT
CDR3: CAVREVATDTQYF
size: -
V: TRBV10-3
D: -
J: TRBJ2-3

DNA: TGCGCCAGCAGCTCCGGACTAGCGGGAGGACGCACCGGGGAGCTGTTTTTT
CDR3: CASSSGLAGGRTGELFF
size: -
V: TRBV5-1
D: TRBD2
J: TRBJ2-2

DNA: TGTGCCAGCAGAGCCAGGGGGAGCTACAATGAGCAGTTCTTC
CDR3: CASRARGSYNEQFF
size: once
V: TRBV7-9
D: TRBD1
J: TRBJ2-1

DNA: TGTGCCAGCAGCCGGACAGGGGGACTAGCGGGAGATGGGAAATACGAGCAGTACTTC
CDR3: CASSRTGGLAGDGKYEQYF
size: few
V: TRBV5-4
D: TRBD2
J: TRBJ2-7

DNA: TGTGCCAGCAGTTCAAGTGGGGGTCTAAGCAATCAGCCCCAGCATTTT
CDR3: CASSSSGGLSNQPQHF
size: once
V: TRBV6-5
D: -
J: TRBJ1-5

DNA: TGTGCCAGCAGCTTCGAAACAAATACGCAGTATTTT
CDR3: CASSFETNTQYF
size: -
V: TRBV7-9
D: -
J: TRBJ2-3

DNA: TGTGCCAGCAGCTTTACCACAGGGATAGGAAACACCATATATTTT
CDR3: CASSFTTGIGNTIYF
size: -
V: TRBV7-8
D: -
J: TRBJ1-3

DNA: TGTGCCATCAGTGGGGGGAACACTGAAGCTTTCTTT
CDR3: CAISGGNTEAFF
size: -
V: TRBV10-3
D: -
J: TRBJ1-1

DNA: TGTGCCAGCAACCCCGGCCCACCCGGCGGCGCGAAGCTAGATACGCAGTATTTT
CDR3: CASNPGPPGGAKLDTQYF
size: -
V: TRBV5-4
D: -
J: TRBJ2-3

DNA: TGTGCCAGTACTAGTGTCGGCCGGTCCTACAATGAGCAGTTCTTC
CDR3: CASTSVGRSYNEQFF
size: -
V: TRBV19
D: -
J: TRBJ2-1

DNA: TGTGCCAGCAGCGTAAGGTCGGCAGCCGTCTATGGCTACACCTTC
CDR3: CASSVRSAAVYGYTF
size: -
V: TRBV7-9
D: -
J: TRBJ1-2

DNA: TGTGCCAGCAGCTTAGATCAGGGGGGGACTAGTTCCTACAATGAGCAGTTCTTC
CDR3: CASSLDQGGTSSYNEQFF
size: once
V: TRBV11-3
D: -
J: TRBJ2-1

DNA: TGTGCCAGTAGTCCTATGGCACAAAATCAGCCCCAGCATTTT
CDR3: CASSPMAQNQPQHF
size: -
V: TRBV19
D: -
J: TRBJ1-5

DNA: TGTGCCAGCAGCTTACTGCAAGCCTTGAACACTGAAGCTTTCTTT
CDR3: CASSLLQALNTEAFF
size: -
V: TRBV5-4
D: -
J: TRBJ1-1

DNA: TGTGCCAGCAGTTACACTCGTCATGAAAAACTGTTTTTT
CDR3: CASSYTRHEKLFF
size: -
V: TRBV6-5
D: -
J: TRBJ1-4

DNA: TGTGCCATCAGCGGACAGGAGTACCAAGAGACCCAGTACTTC
CDR3: CAISGQEYQETQYF
size: -
V: TRBV10-3
D: TRBD1
J: TRBJ2-5

DNA: TGTGCCAGCAGCTCCGGGACACTCAACACCGGGGAGCTGTTTTTT
CDR3: CASSSGTLNTGELFF
size: -
V: TRBV7-9
D: -
J: TRBJ2-2

DNA: TGTGCCATCAGTCCCCAGACTAGCGGGGGGAATGAGCAGTTCTTC
CDR3: CAISPQTSGGNEQFF
size: -
V: TRBV10-3
D: TRBD2
J: TRBJ2-1